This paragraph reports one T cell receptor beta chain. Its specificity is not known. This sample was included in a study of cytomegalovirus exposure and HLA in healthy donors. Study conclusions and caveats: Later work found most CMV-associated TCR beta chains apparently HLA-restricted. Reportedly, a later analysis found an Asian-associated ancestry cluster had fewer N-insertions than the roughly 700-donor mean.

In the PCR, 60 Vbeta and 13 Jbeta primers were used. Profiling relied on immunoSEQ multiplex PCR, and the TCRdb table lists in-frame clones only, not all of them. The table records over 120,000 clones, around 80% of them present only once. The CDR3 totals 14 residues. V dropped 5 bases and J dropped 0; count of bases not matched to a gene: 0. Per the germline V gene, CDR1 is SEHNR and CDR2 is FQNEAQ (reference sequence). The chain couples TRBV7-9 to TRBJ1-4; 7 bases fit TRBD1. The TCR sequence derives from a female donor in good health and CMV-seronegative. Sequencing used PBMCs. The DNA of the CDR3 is TGTGCCAGCAGCCAGGGGGCAACTAATGAAAAACTGTTTTTT. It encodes CASSQGATNEKLFF.